This T cell receptor beta chain is from a study of blood T cells in healthy people across ages. General observations from the study: Higher diversity, along with more naive CD4+ cells, distinguished long-lived donors from aged donors. There was no known CMV status for donors, so expanded clonotype changes were possibly confounded.

The CDR3 contains 13 residues. The germline V gene has CDR1 DFQATT and CDR2 SNEGSKA (reference sequence). The ends were cut back, 3 bases at V and 2 bases at J, with 10 bases in the middle. A second roughly 6 to 11 cycle PCR used barcoded and J-beta primers. A template-switch adaptor with 12 random nucleotides tagged each cDNA molecule. A single record per CDR3 protein comes from TCRdb applying MiXCR to the 5' RACE reads. Of around 1,100,000 distinct CDR3 sequences listed, around two fifths are singletons. In its sample, this clonotype was seen a few times. What it recognizes is unknown. The sequenced sample consisted of blood. This TCR was recovered from a man between 18 and 29 years old in good health. This chain joins TRBV20-1 and TRBJ1-1; D might be TRBD1 (5 bases). CDR3 coding DNA: TGCAGTGCTAGGGACAAGATTAACACTGAAGCTTTCTTT. Encoded protein: CSARDKINTEAFF.